The rows below give T cell receptor beta chains drawn from one sample of a study of metastatic and nonmetastatic thyroid tumors. TCRdb recomputed clones from the PCR reads via MiXCR. The data show 11,000 or so clones, roughly a quarter seen once. Input material: tumor tissue. The origin of the receptors is a female donor with papillary thyroid cancer or a benign thyroid nodule (not recorded which). Some clones in this sample may be carry-over from other donors' samples. The CDR3 runs from the conserved cysteine through the conserved F or W. D genes are given only for firm matches. Clone sizes are given selectively: once, few, many, or a class where the clone is expanded.

size: few
J: TRBJ2-2
V: TRBV6-2/TRBV6-3
D: NA
CDR3: CASSSGDMHTGELFF
DNA: TGTGCCAGCAGTTCCGGTGATATGCACACCGGGGAGCTGTTTTTT

size: medium-sized
J: TRBJ1-5
V: TRBV10-3
D: TRBD1
CDR3: CAISEGTGQQPQHF
DNA: TGTGCCATCAGTGAGGGGACAGGGCAGCAGCCCCAGCATTTT

size: few
J: TRBJ2-1
V: TRBV2
D: TRBD2
CDR3: CASSEGAGGPGEQFF
DNA: TGTGCCAGCAGTGAAGGAGCGGGAGGGCCGGGTGAGCAGTTCTTC

size: NA
J: TRBJ1-6
V: TRBV20-1
D: TRBD1
CDR3: CSARGLQGASYNSPLHF
DNA: TGCAGTGCTAGAGGACTACAGGGGGCCAGCTATAATTCACCCCTCCACTTT

size: NA
J: TRBJ2-1
V: TRBV15
D: NA
CDR3: CATSRASSYNEQFF
DNA: TGTGCCACCAGCAGAGCCTCTAGCTACAATGAGCAGTTCTTC

size: many
J: TRBJ1-5
V: TRBV2
D: NA
CDR3: CASSEDSHWDQPQHF
DNA: TGTGCCAGCAGTGAAGACAGCCATTGGGATCAGCCCCAGCATTTT

size: NA
J: TRBJ2-7
V: TRBV6-5
D: NA
CDR3: CASSYSPGRSYEQYF
DNA: TGTGCCAGCAGTTACTCGCCAGGGAGGTCCTACGAGCAGTACTTC

size: NA
J: TRBJ2-7
V: TRBV6-1
D: NA
CDR3: CASSEEPGIYEQYF
DNA: TGTGCCAGCAGTGAAGAACCAGGGATCTACGAGCAGTACTTC

size: medium-sized
J: TRBJ1-2
V: TRBV24-1
D: NA
CDR3: CATSDADTYYGYTF
DNA: TGTGCCACCAGTGATGCGGACACCTACTATGGCTACACCTTC

size: NA
J: TRBJ2-5
V: TRBV7-3
D: TRBD2
CDR3: CASSRTSGSVETQYF
DNA: TGTGCCAGCAGCCGAACTAGCGGGAGTGTAGAGACCCAGTACTTC

size: medium-sized
J: TRBJ2-7
V: TRBV27
D: NA
CDR3: CASSKRASYEQYF
DNA: TGTGCCAGCAGTAAACGGGCATCCTACGAGCAGTACTTC

size: few
J: TRBJ2-5
V: TRBV6-2/TRBV6-3
D: NA
CDR3: CASSLEAQTQYF
DNA: TGTGCCAGCAGTCTAGAGGCGCAGACCCAGTACTTC

size: NA
J: TRBJ2-2
V: TRBV11-2
D: NA
CDR3: CASSLDWVSNTGELFF
DNA: TGTGCCAGCAGCTTAGATTGGGTGTCGAACACCGGGGAGCTGTTTTTT

size: few
J: TRBJ2-7
V: TRBV6-4
D: TRBD1
CDR3: CASRNRGRGFYEQYF
DNA: TGTGCCAGCAGAAACAGGGGAAGGGGCTTCTACGAGCAGTACTTC

size: NA
J: TRBJ1-2
V: TRBV20-1
D: TRBD1
CDR3: CSAPAPGTASNYGYTF
DNA: TGCAGTGCCCCCGCCCCCGGGACAGCATCTAACTATGGCTACACCTTC

size: NA
J: TRBJ2-1
V: TRBV28
D: TRBD2
CDR3: CASSSRLAAYNEQFF
DNA: TGTGCCAGCAGTTCGCGGCTAGCGGCCTACAATGAGCAGTTCTTC

size: medium-sized
J: TRBJ1-6
V: TRBV28
D: NA
CDR3: CASSTGQINNSPLHF
DNA: TGTGCCAGCAGCACCGGACAGATTAATAATTCACCCCTCCACTTT

size: few
J: TRBJ1-2
V: TRBV28
D: NA
CDR3: CASSLLGNYGYTF
DNA: TGTGCCAGCAGTTTACTCGGAAACTATGGCTACACCTTC